This is a list of T cell receptor beta chains from one sample in a study of blood T cell repertoires in COVID-19. Using immunoSEQ multiplex PCR, the repertoire was profiled, and TCRdb retains in-frame clones only, with some absent. The repertoire holds around 68,000 clones, with around 87% as singletons. Input material: peripheral blood. These receptors were collected from a man aged 45-65 years with acute or convalescent COVID-19. Each CDR3 is given with its conserved first and last residue. The order of the fields is clone size, D gene, V gene, J gene, CDR3 protein, CDR3 DNA. A D gene is named only where the DNA matches it firmly. Where a row states a size, it is once, few, many or the class of an expanded clone; other rows omit it.

clone size: once; D gene: TRBD1; V gene: TRBV5-1; J gene: TRBJ1-2; CDR3 protein: CASSLGTGGGYGYTF; CDR3 DNA: TGCGCCAGCAGCTTGGGGACAGGTGGAGGCTATGGCTACACCTTC
clone size: -; D gene: -; V gene: TRBV19; J gene: TRBJ1-5; CDR3 protein: CASSIAPIQGYSNQPQHF; CDR3 DNA: TGTGCCAGTAGTATTGCCCCCATACAGGGCTATAGCAATCAGCCCCAGCATTTT
clone size: -; D gene: TRBD1; V gene: TRBV6-5; J gene: TRBJ1-2; CDR3 protein: CASSYDGTGSGYTF; CDR3 DNA: TGTGCCAGCAGTTACGACGGGACAGGGAGTGGCTACACCTTC
clone size: -; D gene: -; V gene: TRBV7-7; J gene: TRBJ1-1; CDR3 protein: CASSLVFDSEAFF; CDR3 DNA: TGTGCCAGCAGCTTAGTCTTTGACAGTGAAGCTTTCTTT
clone size: -; D gene: -; V gene: TRBV30; J gene: TRBJ2-5; CDR3 protein: CAWTKAGTQETQYF; CDR3 DNA: TGTGCCTGGACTAAGGCAGGGACTCAAGAGACCCAGTACTTC
clone size: -; D gene: -; V gene: TRBV24-1; J gene: TRBJ2-2; CDR3 protein: CATSDYRPGELFF; CDR3 DNA: TGTGCCACCAGTGATTACAGACCCGGGGAGCTGTTTTTT
clone size: -; D gene: TRBD1; V gene: TRBV6-5; J gene: TRBJ2-7; CDR3 protein: CASSRGQGAYEQYF; CDR3 DNA: TGTGCCAGCAGTCGTGGACAGGGGGCTTACGAGCAGTACTTC
clone size: -; D gene: -; V gene: TRBV4-3; J gene: TRBJ2-2; CDR3 protein: CASSQVVGGNTGELFF; CDR3 DNA: TGCGCCAGCAGCCAAGTTGTCGGAGGAAACACCGGGGAGCTGTTTTTT
clone size: -; D gene: TRBD1; V gene: TRBV5-1; J gene: TRBJ1-1; CDR3 protein: CASSVRQGAGTEAFF; CDR3 DNA: TGCGCCAGCAGCGTCCGACAGGGGGCTGGGACTGAAGCTTTCTTT
clone size: -; D gene: -; V gene: TRBV9; J gene: TRBJ2-2; CDR3 protein: CASSVQGSGGTGELFF; CDR3 DNA: TGTGCCAGCAGCGTCCAGGGGAGCGGCGGCACCGGGGAGCTGTTTTTT
clone size: -; D gene: TRBD1; V gene: TRBV5-1; J gene: TRBJ1-2; CDR3 protein: CASSLGQGENYGYTF; CDR3 DNA: TGCGCCAGCAGCTTGGGACAGGGGGAAAACTATGGCTACACCTTC
clone size: once; D gene: -; V gene: TRBV12-3/TRBV12-4; J gene: TRBJ1-1; CDR3 protein: CASSERRNTEAFF; CDR3 DNA: TGTGCCAGCAGTGAGCGACGGAACACTGAAGCTTTCTTT
clone size: -; D gene: -; V gene: TRBV10-2; J gene: TRBJ1-2; CDR3 protein: CASSDWRSQGIGGYTF; CDR3 DNA: TGCGCCAGCAGTGATTGGCGCTCACAGGGTATTGGAGGCTACACCTTC
clone size: -; D gene: -; V gene: TRBV7-3; J gene: TRBJ2-1; CDR3 protein: CASSFPPAAGRLHEQFF; CDR3 DNA: TGTGCCAGCAGCTTCCCCCCCGCGGCGGGAAGGTTGCATGAGCAGTTCTTC
clone size: few; D gene: -; V gene: TRBV11-2; J gene: TRBJ1-6; CDR3 protein: CASREVTGKHNSPLHF; CDR3 DNA: TGTGCCAGCAGAGAAGTAACAGGGAAACATAATTCACCCCTCCACTTT
clone size: -; D gene: TRBD1; V gene: TRBV7-9; J gene: TRBJ2-3; CDR3 protein: CASSPPTGVGPDTQYF; CDR3 DNA: TGTGCCAGCAGCCCCCCGACAGGGGTGGGCCCAGATACGCAGTATTTT
clone size: -; D gene: -; V gene: TRBV15; J gene: TRBJ1-3; CDR3 protein: CATSRDLSGNTIYF; CDR3 DNA: TGTGCCACCAGCAGAGACCTCTCTGGAAACACCATATATTTT
clone size: -; D gene: -; V gene: TRBV11-2; J gene: TRBJ1-2; CDR3 protein: CASSLAGFPYGYTF; CDR3 DNA: TGTGCCAGCAGCTTAGCAGGGTTTCCCTATGGCTACACCTTC
clone size: -; D gene: -; V gene: TRBV9; J gene: TRBJ2-7; CDR3 protein: CASSVDSGGTPYEQYF; CDR3 DNA: TGTGCCAGCAGCGTAGATTCAGGGGGGACTCCCTACGAGCAGTACTTC
clone size: -; D gene: -; V gene: TRBV6-4; J gene: TRBJ2-2; CDR3 protein: CASSDTDSGGELFF; CDR3 DNA: TGTGCCAGCAGTGACACTGACTCCGGCGGGGAGCTGTTTTTT
clone size: -; D gene: -; V gene: TRBV6-2/TRBV6-3; J gene: TRBJ2-5; CDR3 protein: CASSYAGTSQETQYF; CDR3 DNA: TGTGCCAGCAGTTACGCTGGGACATCCCAAGAGACCCAGTACTTC
clone size: -; D gene: -; V gene: TRBV18; J gene: TRBJ2-3; CDR3 protein: CASSPGSLGASTDTQYF; CDR3 DNA: TGTGCCAGCTCACCTGGCTCGCTAGGGGCTAGCACAGATACGCAGTATTTT
clone size: -; D gene: TRBD2; V gene: TRBV6-5; J gene: TRBJ2-7; CDR3 protein: CASIKSSGAYEQYF; CDR3 DNA: TGTGCCAGCATTAAAAGTAGCGGGGCCTACGAGCAGTACTTC
clone size: -; D gene: TRBD1; V gene: TRBV18; J gene: TRBJ2-7; CDR3 protein: CASSPFSGGQGRGYEQYF; CDR3 DNA: TGTGCCAGCTCACCATTCTCGGGCGGACAGGGACGAGGGTACGAGCAGTACTTC
clone size: -; D gene: TRBD2; V gene: TRBV11-2; J gene: TRBJ2-1; CDR3 protein: CASSLDLASGSHEQFF; CDR3 DNA: TGTGCCAGCAGCTTAGATCTGGCTAGCGGGAGCCATGAGCAGTTCTTC
clone size: -; D gene: -; V gene: TRBV11-3; J gene: TRBJ1-1; CDR3 protein: CASSLRRQAGLPEAFF; CDR3 DNA: TGTGCCAGCAGCCTAAGGCGGCAAGCGGGCCTCCCTGAAGCTTTCTTT
clone size: -; D gene: -; V gene: TRBV18; J gene: TRBJ1-6; CDR3 protein: CASSTDSGNSPLHF; CDR3 DNA: TGTGCCAGCTCAACCGACAGCGGGAATTCACCCCTCCACTTT
clone size: -; D gene: -; V gene: TRBV30; J gene: TRBJ2-2; CDR3 protein: CAWSVLGELFF; CDR3 DNA: TGTGCCTGGAGTGTACTAGGGGAGCTGTTTTTT
clone size: -; D gene: -; V gene: TRBV5-1; J gene: TRBJ2-1; CDR3 protein: CASSYPREAHEQFF; CDR3 DNA: TGCGCCAGCAGCTATCCCAGAGAGGCGCATGAGCAGTTCTTC
clone size: -; D gene: TRBD1; V gene: TRBV5-1; J gene: TRBJ1-2; CDR3 protein: CASSIGQGMDGYTF; CDR3 DNA: TGCGCCAGCAGCATCGGACAGGGCATGGATGGCTACACCTTC
clone size: -; D gene: -; V gene: TRBV3-1/TRBV3-2; J gene: TRBJ1-2; CDR3 protein: CASSQGGQASNYGYTF; CDR3 DNA: TGTGCCAGCAGCCAAGGTGGTCAAGCTTCTAACTATGGCTACACCTTC
clone size: -; D gene: TRBD1; V gene: TRBV27; J gene: TRBJ2-3; CDR3 protein: CASRPLVGDRGTDTQYF; CDR3 DNA: TGTGCCAGCAGGCCCCTCGTTGGGGACAGGGGCACAGATACGCAGTATTTT
clone size: once; D gene: -; V gene: TRBV9; J gene: TRBJ2-5; CDR3 protein: CASSVTGSYQETQYF; CDR3 DNA: TGTGCCAGCAGCGTAACAGGGTCTTACCAAGAGACCCAGTACTTC
clone size: -; D gene: TRBD1; V gene: TRBV6-5; J gene: TRBJ1-3; CDR3 protein: CASRGTASGNTIYF; CDR3 DNA: TGTGCCAGCAGGGGGACAGCCTCTGGAAACACCATATATTTT
clone size: -; D gene: -; V gene: TRBV7-2; J gene: TRBJ1-5; CDR3 protein: CASSLGRTGGQPQHF; CDR3 DNA: TGTGCCAGCAGCTTAGGGCGGACCGGAGGTCAGCCCCAGCATTTT
clone size: -; D gene: TRBD1; V gene: TRBV7-2; J gene: TRBJ1-6; CDR3 protein: CASSLGQGSSPLHF; CDR3 DNA: TGTGCCAGCAGCTTGGGACAGGGTTCTTCACCCCTCCACTTT
clone size: -; D gene: TRBD2; V gene: TRBV7-9; J gene: TRBJ2-5; CDR3 protein: CASSLSTGTSGKETQYF; CDR3 DNA: TGTGCCAGCAGCCTTTCCACCGGGACTAGCGGCAAAGAGACCCAGTACTTC